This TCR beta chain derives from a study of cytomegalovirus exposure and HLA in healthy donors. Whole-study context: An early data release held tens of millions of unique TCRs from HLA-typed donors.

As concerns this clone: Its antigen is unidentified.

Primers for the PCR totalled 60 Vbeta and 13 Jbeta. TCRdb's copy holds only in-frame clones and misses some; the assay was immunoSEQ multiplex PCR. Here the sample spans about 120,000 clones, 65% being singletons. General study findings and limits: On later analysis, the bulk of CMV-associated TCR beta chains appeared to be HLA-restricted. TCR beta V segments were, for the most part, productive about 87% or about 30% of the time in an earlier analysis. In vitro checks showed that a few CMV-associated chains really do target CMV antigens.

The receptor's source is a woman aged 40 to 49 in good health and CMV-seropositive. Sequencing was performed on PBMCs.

The CDR3 DNA is TGTGCCAGCACCCCGACAGGTCGGGACACCATATATTTT. Protein: CASTPTGRDTIYF. The rearrangement links TRBV28 to TRBJ1-3; D possibly corresponds to TRBD1 (6 bases). Germline assignment: CDR1 MDHEN and CDR2 SYDVKM. This CDR3 is built from 13 residues. V was shortened by 7 bases and J by 8 bases, with 15 bases between the two germline ends.